The present T cell receptor beta chain was sequenced within a study of cytomegalovirus exposure and HLA in healthy donors. Study-wide results and limits: High sensitivity and specificity were reportedly achieved when the classifier diagnosed cytomegalovirus status. Confirmation was obtained in vitro that a few CMV-associated chains are specific for CMV antigens.

This CDR3 has 16 residues. Germline V gives CDR1 SGHNT, CDR2 YYREEE (reference sequence). V lost 0 bases to trimming and J lost 6 bases; unmatched junction nucleotides: 11. In regard to this clone: Antigen: not known.

Data came from immunoSEQ multiplex PCR; TCRdb stores just in-frame clones and leaves some out. The repertoire has tens of thousands of clones, roughly 83% of them found once; the top ten carry 12%. The sample consisted of PBMCs. The TCR was taken from a young woman in good health and CMV-seropositive. The chain links TRBV5-4 to TRBJ2-7; 8 bases agree with TRBD1. The CDR3 DNA sequence: TGTGCCAGCAGCTTGGGAACAGGGGGTGTATATGGCGAGCAGTACTTC. It encodes CASSLGTGGVYGEQYF.